This TCR beta chain emerged from a study of PD-1 blockade in classical Hodgkin lymphoma. The time point is: newly diagnosed, previously untreated cHL patient sample. Clones were sequenced by immunoSEQ multiplex PCR, and TCRdb holds only the in-frame ones, with some missing. The sample includes about 21,000 clones, approximately 94% of them seen just once. Germline V lookup: CDR1 SGHTS, CDR2 YDEGEE. The V gene lost 3 bases and the J gene lost 2 bases, with 11 bases spanning the gap. The CDR3 sequence is 14 residues long. V usage is TRBV5-8 and J usage is TRBJ1-2; D gene ambiguous. The sequence came from a human donor with classical Hodgkin lymphoma. Sequencing used peripheral blood mononuclear cells (PBMCs). The CDR3 is CASSSRAVNYGYTF. The CDR3 DNA sequence: TGTGCCAGCAGCTCTCGGGCCGTGAACTATGGCTACACCTTC.